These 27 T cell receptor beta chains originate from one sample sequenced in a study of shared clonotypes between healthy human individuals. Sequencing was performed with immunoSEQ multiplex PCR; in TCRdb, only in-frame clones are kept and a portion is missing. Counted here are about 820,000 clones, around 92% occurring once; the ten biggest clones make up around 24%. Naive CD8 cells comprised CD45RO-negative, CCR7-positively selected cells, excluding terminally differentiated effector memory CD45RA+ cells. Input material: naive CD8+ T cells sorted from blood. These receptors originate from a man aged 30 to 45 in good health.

The CDR3, as DNA: TGTGCCAGCACTGTGACAGATACAGATACGCAGTATTTT. Encoded protein: CASTVTDTDTQYF. The chain is built from TRBV6-1 and TRBJ2-3; D is possibly TRBD1 (5 bases). The CDR3 totals 13 residues. The germline V and J ends were trimmed by 7 bases and 3 bases, with 11 bases remaining between them. The germline V gene has CDR1 MNHNS and CDR2 SASEGT.

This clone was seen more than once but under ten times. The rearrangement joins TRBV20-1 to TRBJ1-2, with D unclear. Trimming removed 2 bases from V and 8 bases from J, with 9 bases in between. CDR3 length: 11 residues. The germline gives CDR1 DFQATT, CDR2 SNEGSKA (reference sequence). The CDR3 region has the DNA TGCAGTGCTAGAACCCCCGGGGGCTACACCTTC. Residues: CSARTPGGYTF.

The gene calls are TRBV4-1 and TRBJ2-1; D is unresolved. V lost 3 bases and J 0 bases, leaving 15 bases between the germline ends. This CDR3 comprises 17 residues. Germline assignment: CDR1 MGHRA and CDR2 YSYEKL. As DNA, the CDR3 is TGCGCCAGCAGCCACCACCCGATGGTATTCTCCTACAATGAGCAGTTCTTC. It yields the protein CASSHHPMVFSYNEQFF.

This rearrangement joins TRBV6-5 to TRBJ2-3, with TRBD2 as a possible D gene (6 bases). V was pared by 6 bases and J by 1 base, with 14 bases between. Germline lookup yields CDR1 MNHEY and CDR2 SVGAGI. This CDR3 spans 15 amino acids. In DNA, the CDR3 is TGTGCCAGCAGACATTTAGCGGAGGGCACAGATACGCAGTATTTT. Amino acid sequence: CASRHLAEGTDTQYF.

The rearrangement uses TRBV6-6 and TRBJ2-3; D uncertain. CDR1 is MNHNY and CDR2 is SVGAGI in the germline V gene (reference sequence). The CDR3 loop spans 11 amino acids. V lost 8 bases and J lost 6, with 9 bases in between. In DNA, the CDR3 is TGTGCCAGCCTAGACCGGGATACGCAGTATTTT. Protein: CASLDRDTQYF.

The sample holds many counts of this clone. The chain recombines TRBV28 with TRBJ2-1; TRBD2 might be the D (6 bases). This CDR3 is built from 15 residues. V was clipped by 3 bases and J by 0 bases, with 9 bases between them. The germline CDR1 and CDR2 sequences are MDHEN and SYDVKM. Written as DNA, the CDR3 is TGTGCCAGCAGTTTCTGGCGGGGCTCCTACAATGAGCAGTTCTTC. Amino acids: CASSFWRGSYNEQFF.

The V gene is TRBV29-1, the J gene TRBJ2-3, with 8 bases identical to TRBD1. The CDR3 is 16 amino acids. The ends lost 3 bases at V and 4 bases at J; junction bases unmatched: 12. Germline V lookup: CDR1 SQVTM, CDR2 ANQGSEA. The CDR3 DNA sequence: TGCAGCGTTGAGGGATGGAACAGGGGGTTGGCAGATACGCAGTATTTT. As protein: CSVEGWNRGLADTQYF.

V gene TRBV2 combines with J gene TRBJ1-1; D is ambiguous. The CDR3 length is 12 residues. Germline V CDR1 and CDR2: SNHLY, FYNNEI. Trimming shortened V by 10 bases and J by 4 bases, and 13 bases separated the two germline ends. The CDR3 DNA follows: TGTGCCACCCGTGTTCGTAGCACTGAAGCTTTCTTT. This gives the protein CATRVRSTEAFF.

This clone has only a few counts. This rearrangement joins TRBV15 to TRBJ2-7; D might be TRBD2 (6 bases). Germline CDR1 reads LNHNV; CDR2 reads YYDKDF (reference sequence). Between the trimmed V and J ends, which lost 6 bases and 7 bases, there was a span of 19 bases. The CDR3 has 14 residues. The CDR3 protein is CATSLFREREEQYF. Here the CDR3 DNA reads TGTGCCACCAGTCTTTTCCGGGAGAGGGAGGAGCAGTACTTC.

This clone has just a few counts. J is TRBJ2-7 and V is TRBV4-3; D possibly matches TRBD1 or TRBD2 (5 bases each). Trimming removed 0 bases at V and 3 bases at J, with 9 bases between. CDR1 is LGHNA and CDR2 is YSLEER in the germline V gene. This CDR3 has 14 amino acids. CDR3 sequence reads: CASSQDKGSYEQYF. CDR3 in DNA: TGCGCCAGCAGCCAAGACAAGGGGAGCTACGAGCAGTACTTC.

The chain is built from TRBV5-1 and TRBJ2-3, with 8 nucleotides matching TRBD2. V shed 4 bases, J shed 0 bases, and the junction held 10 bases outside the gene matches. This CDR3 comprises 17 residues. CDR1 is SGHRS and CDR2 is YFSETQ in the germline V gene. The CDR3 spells CASSPEIAGGSTDTQYF. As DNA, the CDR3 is TGCGCCAGCAGCCCGGAGATTGCGGGAGGAAGCACAGATACGCAGTATTTT.

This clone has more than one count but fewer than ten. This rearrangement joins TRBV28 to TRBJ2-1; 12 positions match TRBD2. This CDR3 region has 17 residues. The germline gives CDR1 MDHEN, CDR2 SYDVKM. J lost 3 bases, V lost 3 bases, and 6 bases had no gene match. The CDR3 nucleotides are TGTGCCAGCAGTTTTGGACTAGCGGGAAATAGCTACAATGAGCAGTTCTTC. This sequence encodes CASSFGLAGNSYNEQFF.

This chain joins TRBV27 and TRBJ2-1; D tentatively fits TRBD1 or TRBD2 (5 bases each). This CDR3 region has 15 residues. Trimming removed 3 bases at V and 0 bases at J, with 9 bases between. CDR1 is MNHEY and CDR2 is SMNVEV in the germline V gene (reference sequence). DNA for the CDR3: TGTGCCAGCAGTTTCGGGGCTACCTCCTACAATGAGCAGTTCTTC. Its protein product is CASSFGATSYNEQFF.

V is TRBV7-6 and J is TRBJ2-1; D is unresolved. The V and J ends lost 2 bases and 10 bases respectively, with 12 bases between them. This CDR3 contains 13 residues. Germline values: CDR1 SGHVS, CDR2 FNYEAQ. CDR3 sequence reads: CASSLSPNSEQFF. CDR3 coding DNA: TGTGCCAGCAGCTTAAGTCCGAACAGCGAGCAGTTCTTC.

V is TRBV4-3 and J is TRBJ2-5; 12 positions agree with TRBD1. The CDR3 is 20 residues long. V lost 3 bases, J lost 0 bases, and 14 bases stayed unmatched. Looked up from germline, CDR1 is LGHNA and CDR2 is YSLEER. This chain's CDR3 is CASSHRYGTGGPDDQETQYF. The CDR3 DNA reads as TGCGCCAGCAGCCACCGCTACGGGACAGGGGGCCCCGATGACCAAGAGACCCAGTACTTC.

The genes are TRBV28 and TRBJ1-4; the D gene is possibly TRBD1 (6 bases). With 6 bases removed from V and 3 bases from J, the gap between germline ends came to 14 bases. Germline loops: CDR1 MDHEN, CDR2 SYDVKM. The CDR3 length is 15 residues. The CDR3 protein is CASSPAGDPNEKLFF. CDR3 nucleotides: TGTGCCAGCAGCCCCGCAGGGGATCCTAATGAAAAACTGTTTTTT.

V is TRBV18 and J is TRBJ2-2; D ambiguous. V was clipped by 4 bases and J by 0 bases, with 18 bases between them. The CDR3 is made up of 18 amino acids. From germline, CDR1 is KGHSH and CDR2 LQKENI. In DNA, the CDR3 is TGTGCCAGCTCACATACAGACTTGAGTCTGGCGAACACCGGGGAGCTGTTTTTT. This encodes CASSHTDLSLANTGELFF.

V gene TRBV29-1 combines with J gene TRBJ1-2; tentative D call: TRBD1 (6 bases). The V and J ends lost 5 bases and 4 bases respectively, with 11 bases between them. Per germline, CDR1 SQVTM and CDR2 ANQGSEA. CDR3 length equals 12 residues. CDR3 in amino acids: CSVSGDSYGYTF. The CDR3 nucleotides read TGCAGCGTTTCAGGGGATTCCTATGGCTACACCTTC.

CDR3 in amino acids: CASSPQAGGSYNEQFF. The CDR3 nucleotides are TGTGCCAGCAGCCCACAAGCGGGTGGCTCCTACAATGAGCAGTTCTTC. The chain carries TRBV5-8 and TRBJ2-1; TRBD2 might be the D (6 bases). V shed 4 bases and J shed 0 bases, with 14 bases lying between them. Germline CDR1 reads SGHTS; CDR2 reads YDEGEE. CDR3 size: 16 residues.

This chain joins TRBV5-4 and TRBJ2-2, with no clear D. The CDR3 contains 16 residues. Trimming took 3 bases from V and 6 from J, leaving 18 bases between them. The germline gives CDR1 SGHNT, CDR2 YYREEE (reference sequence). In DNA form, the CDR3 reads TGTGCCAGCAGCTCCCGCGACTCCTTGCCGGCCGGGGAGCTGTTTTTT. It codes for CASSSRDSLPAGELFF.

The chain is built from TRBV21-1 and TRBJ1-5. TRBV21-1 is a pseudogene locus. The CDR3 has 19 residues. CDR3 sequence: CASSKALAGERTLNQPQHF. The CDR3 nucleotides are TGTGCCAGCAGCAAAGCGCTGGCGGGGGAACGAACTCTCAATCAGCCCCAGCATTTT.

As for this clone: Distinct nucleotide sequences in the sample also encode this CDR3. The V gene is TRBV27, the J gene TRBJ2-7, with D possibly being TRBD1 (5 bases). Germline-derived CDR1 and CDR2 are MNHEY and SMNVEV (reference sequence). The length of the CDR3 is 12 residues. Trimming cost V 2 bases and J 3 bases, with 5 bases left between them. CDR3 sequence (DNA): TGTGCCAGCAGTTTAAGGGGCTACGAGCAGTACTTC. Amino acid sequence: CASSLRGYEQYF.

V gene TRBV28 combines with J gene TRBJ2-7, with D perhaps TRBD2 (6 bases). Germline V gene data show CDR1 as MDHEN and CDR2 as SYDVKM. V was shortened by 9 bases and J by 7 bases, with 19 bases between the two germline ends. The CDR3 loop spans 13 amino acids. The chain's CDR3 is CASTWTKRGEQYF. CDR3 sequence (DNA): TGTGCCAGTACGTGGACTAAAAGGGGAGAGCAGTACTTC.

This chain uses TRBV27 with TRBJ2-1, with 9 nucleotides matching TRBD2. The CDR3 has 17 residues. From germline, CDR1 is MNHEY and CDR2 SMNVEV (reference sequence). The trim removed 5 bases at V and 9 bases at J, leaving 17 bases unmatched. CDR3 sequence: CASSLILAGVSFSEQFF. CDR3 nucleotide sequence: TGTGCCAGCAGTCTAATCTTAGCGGGAGTGTCTTTCAGTGAGCAGTTCTTC.

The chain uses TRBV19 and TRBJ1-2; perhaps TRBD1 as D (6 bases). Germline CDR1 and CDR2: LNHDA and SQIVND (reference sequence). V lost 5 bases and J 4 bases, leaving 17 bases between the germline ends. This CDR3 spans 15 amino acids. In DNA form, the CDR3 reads TGTGCCAGTAGTTCACCGGACAGTTCATTCTATGGCTACACCTTC. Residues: CASSSPDSSFYGYTF.

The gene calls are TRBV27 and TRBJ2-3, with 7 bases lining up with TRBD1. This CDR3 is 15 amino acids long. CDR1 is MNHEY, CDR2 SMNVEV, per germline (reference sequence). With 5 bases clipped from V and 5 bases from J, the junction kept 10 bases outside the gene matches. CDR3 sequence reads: CASSILQGRVDTQYF. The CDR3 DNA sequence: TGTGCCAGCAGTATCCTACAGGGGCGGGTAGATACGCAGTATTTT.

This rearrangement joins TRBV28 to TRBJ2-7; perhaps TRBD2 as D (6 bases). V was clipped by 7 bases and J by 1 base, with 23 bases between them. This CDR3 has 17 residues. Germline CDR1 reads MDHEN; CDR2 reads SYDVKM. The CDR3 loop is CASTTTFLVADSYEQYF. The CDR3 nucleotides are TGTGCCAGCACCACCACGTTCCTTGTAGCGGATTCCTACGAGCAGTACTTC. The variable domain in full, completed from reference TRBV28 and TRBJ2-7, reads DVKVTQSSRYLVKRTGEKVFLECVQDMDHENMFWYRQDPGLGLRLIYFSYDVKMKEKGDIPEGYSVSREKKERFSLILESASTNQTSMYLCASTTTFLVADSYEQYFGPGTRLTVT.